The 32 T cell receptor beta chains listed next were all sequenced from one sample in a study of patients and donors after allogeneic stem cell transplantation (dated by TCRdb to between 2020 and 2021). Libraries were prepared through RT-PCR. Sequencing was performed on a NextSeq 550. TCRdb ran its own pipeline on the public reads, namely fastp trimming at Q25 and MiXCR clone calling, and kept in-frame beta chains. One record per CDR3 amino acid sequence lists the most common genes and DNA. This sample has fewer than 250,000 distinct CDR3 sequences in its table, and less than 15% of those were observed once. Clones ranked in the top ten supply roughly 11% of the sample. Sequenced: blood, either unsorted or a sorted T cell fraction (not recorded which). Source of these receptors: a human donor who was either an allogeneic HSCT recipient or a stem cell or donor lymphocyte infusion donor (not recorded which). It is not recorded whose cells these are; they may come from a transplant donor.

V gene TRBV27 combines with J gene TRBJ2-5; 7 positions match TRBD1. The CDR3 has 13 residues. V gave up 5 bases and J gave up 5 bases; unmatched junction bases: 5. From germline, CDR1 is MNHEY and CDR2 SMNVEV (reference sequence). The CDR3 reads CASSKQGTETQYF. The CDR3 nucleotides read TGTGCCAGCAGTAAACAGGGGACGGAGACCCAGTACTTC.

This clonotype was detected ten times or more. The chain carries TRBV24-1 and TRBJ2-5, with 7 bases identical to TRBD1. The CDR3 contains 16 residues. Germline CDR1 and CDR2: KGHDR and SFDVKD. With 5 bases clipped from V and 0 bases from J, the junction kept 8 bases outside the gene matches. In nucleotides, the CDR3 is TGTGCCACCAGTGCCTGGGACAGCGAGTACCAAGAGACCCAGTACTTC. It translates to CATSAWDSEYQETQYF.

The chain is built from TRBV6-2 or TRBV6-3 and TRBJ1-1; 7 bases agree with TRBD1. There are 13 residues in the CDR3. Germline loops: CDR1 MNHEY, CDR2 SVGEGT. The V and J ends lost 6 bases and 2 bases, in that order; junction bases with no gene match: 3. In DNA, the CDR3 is TGTGCCAGCAGAGCAGGGGGAAACACTGAAGCTTTCTTT. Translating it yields CASRAGGNTEAFF.

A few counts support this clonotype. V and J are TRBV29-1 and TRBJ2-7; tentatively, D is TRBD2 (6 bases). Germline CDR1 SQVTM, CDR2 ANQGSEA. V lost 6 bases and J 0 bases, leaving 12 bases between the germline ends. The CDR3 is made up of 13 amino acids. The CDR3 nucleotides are TGCAGCGTCGGAGGGGTAGGCTCCTACGAGCAGTACTTC. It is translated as CSVGGVGSYEQYF.

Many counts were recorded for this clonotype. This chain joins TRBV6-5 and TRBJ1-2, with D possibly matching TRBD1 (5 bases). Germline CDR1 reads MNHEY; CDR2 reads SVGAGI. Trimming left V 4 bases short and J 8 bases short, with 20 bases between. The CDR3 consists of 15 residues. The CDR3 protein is CASSSHSGQGVGYTF. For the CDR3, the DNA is TGTGCCAGCAGTTCCCACTCCGGGCAGGGTGTCGGCTACACCTTC.

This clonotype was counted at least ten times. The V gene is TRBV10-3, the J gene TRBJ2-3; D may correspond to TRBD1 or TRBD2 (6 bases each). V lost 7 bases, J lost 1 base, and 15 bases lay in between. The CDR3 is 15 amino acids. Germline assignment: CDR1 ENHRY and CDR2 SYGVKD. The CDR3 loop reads CAITGGQFGTDTQYF. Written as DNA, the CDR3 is TGTGCCATCACTGGGGGGCAGTTTGGCACAGATACGCAGTATTTT.

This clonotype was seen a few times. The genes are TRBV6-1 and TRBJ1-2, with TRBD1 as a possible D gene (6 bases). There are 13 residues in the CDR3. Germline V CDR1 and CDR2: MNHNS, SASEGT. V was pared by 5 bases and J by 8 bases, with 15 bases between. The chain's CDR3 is CASSPRGGSGYTF. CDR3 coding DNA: TGTGCCAGCAGTCCCAGGGGAGGGAGCGGCTACACCTTC.

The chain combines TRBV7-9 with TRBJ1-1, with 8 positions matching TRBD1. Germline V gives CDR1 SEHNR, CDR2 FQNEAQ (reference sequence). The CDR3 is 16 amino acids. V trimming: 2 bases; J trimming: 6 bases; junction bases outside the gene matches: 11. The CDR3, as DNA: TGTGCCAGCAGCTTATCGACACAGGGGGGGGGAGCTGAAGCTTTCTTT. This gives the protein CASSLSTQGGGAEAFF.

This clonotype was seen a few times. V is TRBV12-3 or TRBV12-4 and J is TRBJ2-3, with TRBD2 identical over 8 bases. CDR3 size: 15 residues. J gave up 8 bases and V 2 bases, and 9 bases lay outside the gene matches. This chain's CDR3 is CASSLWGGGLGTQYF. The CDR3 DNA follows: TGTGCCAGCAGTTTATGGGGCGGGGGGCTAGGTACGCAGTATTTT.

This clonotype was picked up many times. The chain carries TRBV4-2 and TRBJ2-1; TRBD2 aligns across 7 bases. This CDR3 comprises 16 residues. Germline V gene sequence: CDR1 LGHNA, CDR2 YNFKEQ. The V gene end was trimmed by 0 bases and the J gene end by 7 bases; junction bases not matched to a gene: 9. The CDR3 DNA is TGTGCCAGCAGCCAAGATAGTGAACTAGCGATAAATGAGCAGTTCTTC. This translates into CASSQDSELAINEQFF.

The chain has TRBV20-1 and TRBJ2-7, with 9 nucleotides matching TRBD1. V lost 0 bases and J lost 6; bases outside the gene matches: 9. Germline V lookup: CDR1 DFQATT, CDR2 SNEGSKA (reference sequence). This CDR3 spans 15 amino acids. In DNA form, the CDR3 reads TGCAGTGCTAGAGACCCCGGGACAGGGTATGCCGAGCAGTACTTC. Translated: CSARDPGTGYAEQYF.

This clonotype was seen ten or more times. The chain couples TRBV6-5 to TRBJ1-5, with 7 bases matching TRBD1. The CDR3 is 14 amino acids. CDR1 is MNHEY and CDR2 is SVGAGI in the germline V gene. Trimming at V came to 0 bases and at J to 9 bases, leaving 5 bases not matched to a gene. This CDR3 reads CASSYSQGVAPQHF. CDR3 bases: TGTGCCAGCAGTTACTCCCAGGGGGTAGCGCCCCAGCATTTT.

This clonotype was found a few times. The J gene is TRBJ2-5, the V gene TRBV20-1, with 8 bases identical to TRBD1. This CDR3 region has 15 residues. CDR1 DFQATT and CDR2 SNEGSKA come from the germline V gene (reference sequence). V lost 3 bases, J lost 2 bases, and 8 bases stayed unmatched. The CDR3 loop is CSASRGQGAQETQYF. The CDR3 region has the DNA TGCAGTGCTAGTAGAGGGCAGGGGGCTCAAGAGACCCAGTACTTC.

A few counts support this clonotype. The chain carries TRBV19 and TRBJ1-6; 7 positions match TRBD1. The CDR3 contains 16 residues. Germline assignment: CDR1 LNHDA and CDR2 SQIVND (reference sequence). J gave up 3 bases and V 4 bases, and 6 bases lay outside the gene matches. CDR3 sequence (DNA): TGTGCCAGTAGTAGCCGACAGGGTTACTATAATTCACCCCTCCACTTT. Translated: CASSSRQGYYNSPLHF.

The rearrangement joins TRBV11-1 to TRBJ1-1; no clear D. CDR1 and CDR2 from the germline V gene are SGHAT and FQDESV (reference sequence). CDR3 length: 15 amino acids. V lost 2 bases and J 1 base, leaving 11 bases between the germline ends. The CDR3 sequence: CASSLRSEQNTEAFF. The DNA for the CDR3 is TGTGCCAGCAGCTTAAGATCAGAGCAGAACACTGAAGCTTTCTTT.

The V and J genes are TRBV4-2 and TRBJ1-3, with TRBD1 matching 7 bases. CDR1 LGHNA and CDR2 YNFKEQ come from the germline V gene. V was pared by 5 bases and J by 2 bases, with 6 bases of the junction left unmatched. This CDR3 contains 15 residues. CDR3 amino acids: CASSTQTGTGNTIYF. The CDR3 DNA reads TGTGCCAGCAGCACGCAGACAGGGACTGGAAACACCATATATTTT.

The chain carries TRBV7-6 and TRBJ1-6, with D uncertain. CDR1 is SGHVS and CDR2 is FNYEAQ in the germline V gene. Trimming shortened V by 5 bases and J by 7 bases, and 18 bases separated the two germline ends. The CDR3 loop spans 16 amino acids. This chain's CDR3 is CASSRGRLGSNSPLHF. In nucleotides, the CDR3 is TGTGCCAGCAGCCGCGGGAGGTTAGGTAGCAATTCACCCCTCCACTTT.

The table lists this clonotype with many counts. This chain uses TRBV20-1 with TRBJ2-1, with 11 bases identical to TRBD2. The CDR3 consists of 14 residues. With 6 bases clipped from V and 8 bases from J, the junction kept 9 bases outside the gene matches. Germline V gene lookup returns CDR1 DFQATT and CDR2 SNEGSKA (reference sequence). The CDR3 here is CSAPTSGTVDEQFF. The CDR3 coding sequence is TGCAGTGCCCCGACTAGCGGGACTGTTGATGAGCAGTTCTTC.

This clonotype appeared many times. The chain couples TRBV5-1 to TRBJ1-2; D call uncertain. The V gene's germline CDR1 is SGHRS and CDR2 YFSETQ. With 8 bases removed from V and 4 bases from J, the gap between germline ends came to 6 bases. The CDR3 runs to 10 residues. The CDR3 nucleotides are TGCGCCAGTCAGAGCTATGGCTACACCTTC. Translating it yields CASQSYGYTF.

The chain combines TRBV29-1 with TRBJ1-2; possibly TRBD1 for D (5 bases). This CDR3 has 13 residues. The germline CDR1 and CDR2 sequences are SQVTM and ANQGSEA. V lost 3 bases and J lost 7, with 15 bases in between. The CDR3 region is CSVDSGGGLGYTF. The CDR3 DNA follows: TGCAGCGTTGATTCCGGGGGGGGTCTTGGCTACACCTTC.

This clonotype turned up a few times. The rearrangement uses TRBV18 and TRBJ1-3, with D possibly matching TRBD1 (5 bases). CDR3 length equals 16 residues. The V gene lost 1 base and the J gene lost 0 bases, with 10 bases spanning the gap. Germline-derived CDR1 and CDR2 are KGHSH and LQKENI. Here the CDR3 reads CASSPLADTSGNTIYF. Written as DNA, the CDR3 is TGTGCCAGCTCACCACTAGCGGACACCTCTGGAAACACCATATATTTT.

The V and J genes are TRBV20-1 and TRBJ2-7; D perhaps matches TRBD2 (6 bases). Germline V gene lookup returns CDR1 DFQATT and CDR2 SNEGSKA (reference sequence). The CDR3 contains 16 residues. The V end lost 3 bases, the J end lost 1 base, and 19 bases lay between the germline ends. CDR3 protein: CSASRLSAGNSYEQYF. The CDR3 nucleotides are TGCAGTGCTAGCCGCCTCTCGGCGGGGAATTCCTACGAGCAGTACTTC.

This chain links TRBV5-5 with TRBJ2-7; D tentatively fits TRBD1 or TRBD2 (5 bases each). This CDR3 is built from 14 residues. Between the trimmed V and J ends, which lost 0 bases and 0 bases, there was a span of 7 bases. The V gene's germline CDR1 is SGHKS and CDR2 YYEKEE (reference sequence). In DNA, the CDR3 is TGTGCCAGCAGCTTGGGGGGGTTCTCCTACGAGCAGTACTTC. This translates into CASSLGGFSYEQYF. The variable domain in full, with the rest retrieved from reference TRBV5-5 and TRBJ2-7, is DAGVTQSPTHLIKTRGQQVTLRCSPISGHKSVSWYQQVLGQGPQFIFQYYEKEERGRGNFPDRFSARQFPNYSSELNVNALLLGDSALYLCASSLGGFSYEQYFGPGTRLTVT.

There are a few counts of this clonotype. The CDR3 DNA sequence: TGTGCCAGCAGGACAGGGGGCGGAAACACCATATATTTT. It translates to CASRTGGGNTIYF. V is TRBV2 and J is TRBJ1-3; TRBD1 matches 10 bases. The germline gives CDR1 SNHLY, CDR2 FYNNEI. This CDR3 comprises 13 residues. With 6 bases clipped from V and 4 bases from J, the junction kept 0 bases outside the gene matches.

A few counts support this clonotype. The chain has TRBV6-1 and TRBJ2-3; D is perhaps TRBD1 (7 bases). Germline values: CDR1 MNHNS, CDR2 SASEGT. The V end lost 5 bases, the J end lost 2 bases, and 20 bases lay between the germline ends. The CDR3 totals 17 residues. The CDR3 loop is CASSLLGGGVSTDTQYF. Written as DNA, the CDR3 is TGTGCCAGCAGTCTACTAGGGGGCGGGGTATCCACAGATACGCAGTATTTT.

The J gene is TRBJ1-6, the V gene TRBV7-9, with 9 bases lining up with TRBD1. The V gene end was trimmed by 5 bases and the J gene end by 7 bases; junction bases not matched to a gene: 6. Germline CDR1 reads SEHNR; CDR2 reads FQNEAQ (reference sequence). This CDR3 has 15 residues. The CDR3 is CASSTGGEGNSPLHF. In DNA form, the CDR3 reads TGTGCCAGCAGCACAGGGGGCGAAGGGAATTCACCCCTCCACTTT.

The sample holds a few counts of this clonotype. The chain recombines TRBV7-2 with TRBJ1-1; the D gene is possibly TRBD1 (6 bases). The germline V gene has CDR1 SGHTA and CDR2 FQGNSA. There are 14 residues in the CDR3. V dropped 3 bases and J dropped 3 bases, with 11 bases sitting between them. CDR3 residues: CASSFRGADTEAFF. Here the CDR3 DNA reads TGTGCCAGCAGCTTTCGGGGGGCGGACACTGAAGCTTTCTTT.

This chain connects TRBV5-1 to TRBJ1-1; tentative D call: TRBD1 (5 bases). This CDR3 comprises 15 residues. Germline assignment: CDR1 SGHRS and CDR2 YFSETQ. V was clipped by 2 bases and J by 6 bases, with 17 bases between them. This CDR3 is CASSLSGQPGAEAFF. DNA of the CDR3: TGCGCCAGCAGCTTATCAGGACAACCCGGGGCTGAAGCTTTCTTT.

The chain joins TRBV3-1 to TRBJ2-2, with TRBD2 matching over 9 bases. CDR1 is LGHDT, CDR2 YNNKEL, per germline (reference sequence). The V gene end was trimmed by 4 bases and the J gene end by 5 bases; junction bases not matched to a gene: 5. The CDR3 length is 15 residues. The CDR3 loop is CASSPLAGRTGELFF. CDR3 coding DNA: TGTGCCAGCAGCCCTCTAGCGGGAAGAACCGGGGAGCTGTTTTTT.

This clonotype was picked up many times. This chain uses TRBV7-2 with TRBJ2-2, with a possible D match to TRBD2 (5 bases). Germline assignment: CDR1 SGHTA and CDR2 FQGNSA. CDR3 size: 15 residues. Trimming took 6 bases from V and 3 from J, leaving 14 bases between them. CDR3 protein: CASRGESGDTGELFF. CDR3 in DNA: TGTGCCAGCAGAGGAGAGAGCGGAGACACCGGGGAGCTGTTTTTT.

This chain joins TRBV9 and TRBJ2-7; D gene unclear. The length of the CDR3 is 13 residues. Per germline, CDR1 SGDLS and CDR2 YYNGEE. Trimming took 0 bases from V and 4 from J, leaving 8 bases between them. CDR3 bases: TGTGCCAGCAGCGTAGATCTCGGGTACGAGCAGTACTTC. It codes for CASSVDLGYEQYF.

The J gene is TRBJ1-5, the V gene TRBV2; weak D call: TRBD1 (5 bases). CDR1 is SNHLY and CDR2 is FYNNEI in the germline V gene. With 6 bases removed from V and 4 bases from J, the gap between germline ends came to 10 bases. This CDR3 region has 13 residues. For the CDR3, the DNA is TGTGCCAGCAGGCCGGGACTTAATCAGCCCCAGCATTTT. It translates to CASRPGLNQPQHF.